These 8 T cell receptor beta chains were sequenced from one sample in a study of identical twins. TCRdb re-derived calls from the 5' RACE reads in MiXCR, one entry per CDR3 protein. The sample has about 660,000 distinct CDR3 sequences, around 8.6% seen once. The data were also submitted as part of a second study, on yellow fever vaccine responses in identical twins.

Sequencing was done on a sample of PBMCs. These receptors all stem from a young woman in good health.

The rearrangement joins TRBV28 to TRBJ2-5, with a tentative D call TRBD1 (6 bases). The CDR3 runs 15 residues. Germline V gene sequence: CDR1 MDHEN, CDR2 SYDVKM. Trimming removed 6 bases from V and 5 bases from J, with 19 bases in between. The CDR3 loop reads CASSTTGPPRETQYF. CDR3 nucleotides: TGTGCCAGCAGCACGACAGGTCCTCCGAGGGAGACCCAGTACTTC.

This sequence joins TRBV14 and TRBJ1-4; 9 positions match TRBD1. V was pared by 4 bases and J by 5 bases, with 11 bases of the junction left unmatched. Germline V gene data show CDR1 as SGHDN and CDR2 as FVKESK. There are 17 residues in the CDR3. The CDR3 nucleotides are TGTGCCAGCAGCCCAGGACAGGGGAACCGACCAAATGAAAAACTGTTTTTT. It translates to CASSPGQGNRPNEKLFF.

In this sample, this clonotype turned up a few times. The chain's CDR3 is CSVEHTGQGGNEQFF. The CDR3 DNA follows: TGCAGCGTTGAGCATACGGGACAGGGAGGCAATGAGCAGTTCTTC. The genes are TRBV29-1 and TRBJ2-1; 9 bases match TRBD1. Germline V gene data show CDR1 as SQVTM and CDR2 as ANQGSEA. The CDR3 length is 15 residues. V shed 3 bases, J shed 6 bases, and the junction held 9 bases outside the gene matches.

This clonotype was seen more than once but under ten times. Here the CDR3 reads CASRTGGGYGYTF. CDR3 DNA: TGTGCCAGCAGGACAGGGGGTGGCTATGGCTACACCTTC. The chain is built from TRBV25-1 and TRBJ1-2, with 9 positions matching TRBD1. The CDR3 is 13 residues long. Germline CDR1 MGHDK, CDR2 SYGVNS. The V segment lost 6 bases and the J segment 4 bases; nucleotides outside the gene matches: 3.

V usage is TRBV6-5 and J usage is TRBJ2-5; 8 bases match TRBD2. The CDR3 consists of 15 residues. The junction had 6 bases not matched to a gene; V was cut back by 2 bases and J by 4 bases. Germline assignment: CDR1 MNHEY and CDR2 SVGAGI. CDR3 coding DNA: TGTGCCAGCAGTTACGGGACTAGTCGGATAGAGACCCAGTACTTC. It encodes CASSYGTSRIETQYF.

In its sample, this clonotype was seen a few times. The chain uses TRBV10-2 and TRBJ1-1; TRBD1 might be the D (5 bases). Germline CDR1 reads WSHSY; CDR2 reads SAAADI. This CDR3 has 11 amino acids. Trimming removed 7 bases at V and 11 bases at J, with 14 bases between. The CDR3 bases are TGCGCCAGCAAGGGCCCCGAGGGGGCTTTCTTT. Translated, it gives CASKGPEGAFF.

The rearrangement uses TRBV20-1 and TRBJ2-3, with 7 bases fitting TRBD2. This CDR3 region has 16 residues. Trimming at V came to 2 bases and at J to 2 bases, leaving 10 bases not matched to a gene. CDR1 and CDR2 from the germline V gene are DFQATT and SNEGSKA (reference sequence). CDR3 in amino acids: CSARITPRDYTDTQYF. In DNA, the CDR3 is TGCAGTGCTAGAATCACCCCGCGGGACTACACAGATACGCAGTATTTT.

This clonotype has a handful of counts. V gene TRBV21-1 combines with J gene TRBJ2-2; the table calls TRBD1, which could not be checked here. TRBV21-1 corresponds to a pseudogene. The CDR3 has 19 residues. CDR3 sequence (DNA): TGTGCCAGCAGCCCCCGCCCCAGGTTGTCTACCCCGAACACCGGGGAGCTGTTTTTT. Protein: CASSPRPRLSTPNTGELFF.